This T cell receptor (beta chain) was sequenced for a study of Graves' ophthalmopathy and Graves' hyperthyroidism. Notes on the study in general: Among expanded thyroid clonotypes above 0.001 frequency, most also occurred in blood.

Clinicians made diagnoses from clinical symptoms, serum thyroxine, TRAb, thyroid ultrasound and orbital computed tomography. With respect to this clonotype: The antigen remains unidentified.

TCR beta CDR3 amplification used RNA transcripts. In the first round, RT-PCR was carried out with HTBI primers, and a multiplex PCR formed the second round. From the multiplex PCR reads, TCRdb called clonotypes with MiXCR, one entry per CDR3 protein. The sample includes approximately 540,000 distinct CDR3 sequences, under 45% of them seen just once. CDR3 length: 14 residues. Losses at the gene ends were 7 bases for V and 7 bases for J; bases not matched to a gene: 11. CDR1 is WNHNN, CDR2 SYGVQD, per germline (reference sequence). The sequenced sample was peripheral blood or thyroid tissue (not recorded which). The V and J genes are TRBV10-1 and TRBJ2-7, with TRBD1 matching over 9 bases. The source is an adult man with Graves' hyperthyroidism. The CDR3 region is CASTPGTGSNEQYF. The DNA for the CDR3 is TGCGCCAGCACCCCTGGGACAGGGTCTAATGAGCAGTACTTC.